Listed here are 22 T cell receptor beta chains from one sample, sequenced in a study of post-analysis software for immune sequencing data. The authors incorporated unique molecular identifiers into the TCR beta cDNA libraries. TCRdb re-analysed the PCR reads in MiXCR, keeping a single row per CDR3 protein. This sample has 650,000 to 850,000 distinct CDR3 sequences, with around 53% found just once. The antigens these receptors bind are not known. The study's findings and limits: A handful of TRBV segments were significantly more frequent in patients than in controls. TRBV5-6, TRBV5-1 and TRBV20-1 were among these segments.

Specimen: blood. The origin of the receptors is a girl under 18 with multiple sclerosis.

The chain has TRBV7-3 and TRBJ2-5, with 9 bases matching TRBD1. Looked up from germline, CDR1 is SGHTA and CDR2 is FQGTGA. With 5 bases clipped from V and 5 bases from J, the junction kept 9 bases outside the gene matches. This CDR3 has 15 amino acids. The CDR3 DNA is TGTGCCAGCAGCACATGGGACAGGGCCCAGGAGACCCAGTACTTC. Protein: CASSTWDRAQETQYF.

CDR3 sequence reads: CASSPRIGSSYNEQFF. The CDR3 coding sequence is TGTGCCAGCAGCCCCCGGATAGGGAGCTCCTACAATGAGCAGTTCTTC. The chain has TRBV11-2 and TRBJ2-1; D might be TRBD2 (5 bases). CDR1 SGHAT and CDR2 FQNNGV come from the germline V gene. This CDR3 comprises 16 residues. V lost 5 bases, J lost 0 bases, and 14 bases lay in between.

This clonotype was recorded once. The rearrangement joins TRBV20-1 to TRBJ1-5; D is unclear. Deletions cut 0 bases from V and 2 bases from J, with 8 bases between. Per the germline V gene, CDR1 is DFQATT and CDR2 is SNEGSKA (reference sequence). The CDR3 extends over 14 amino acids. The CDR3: CSARDSPGNQPQHF. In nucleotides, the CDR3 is TGCAGTGCTAGAGATAGTCCAGGCAATCAGCCCCAGCATTTT.

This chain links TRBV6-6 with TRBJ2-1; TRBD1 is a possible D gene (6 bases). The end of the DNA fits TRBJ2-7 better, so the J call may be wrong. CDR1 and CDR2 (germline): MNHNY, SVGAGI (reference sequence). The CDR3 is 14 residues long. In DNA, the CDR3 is TGTGCCAGCAGTTCACCGGGACAACACTACGAGCAGTACTTC. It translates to CASSSPGQHYEQYF.

The CDR3 loop is CSAPWTSGGTEQFF. For the CDR3, the DNA is TGCAGTGCCCCCTGGACTAGCGGGGGCACTGAGCAGTTCTTC. The V and J genes are TRBV20-1 and TRBJ2-1, with TRBD2 identical over 13 bases. Germline-derived CDR1 and CDR2 are DFQATT and SNEGSKA (reference sequence). After removal of 6 bases from V and 9 bases from J, the junction contained 8 bases not matched to a gene. There are 14 residues in the CDR3.

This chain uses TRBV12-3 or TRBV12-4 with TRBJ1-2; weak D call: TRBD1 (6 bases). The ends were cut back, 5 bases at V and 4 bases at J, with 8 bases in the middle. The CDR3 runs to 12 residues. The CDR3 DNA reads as TGTGCCAGCAGTGGACAGCTCTATGGCTACACCTTC. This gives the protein CASSGQLYGYTF.

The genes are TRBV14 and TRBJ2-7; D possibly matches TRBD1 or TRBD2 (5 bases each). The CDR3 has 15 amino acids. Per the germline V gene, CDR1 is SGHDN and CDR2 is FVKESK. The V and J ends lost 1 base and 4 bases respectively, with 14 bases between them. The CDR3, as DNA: TGTGCCAGCAGCCAAGCGGGGCAGGCGCGTTACGAGCAGTACTTC. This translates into CASSQAGQARYEQYF.

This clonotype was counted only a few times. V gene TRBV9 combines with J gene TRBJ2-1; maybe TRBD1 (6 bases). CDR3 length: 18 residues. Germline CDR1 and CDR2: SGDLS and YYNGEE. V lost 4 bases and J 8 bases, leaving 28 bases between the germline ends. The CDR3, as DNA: TGTGCCAGCAGCTCACCGACCATCAAGGGGGATGGTCGGGATGAGCAGTTCTTC. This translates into CASSSPTIKGDGRDEQFF.

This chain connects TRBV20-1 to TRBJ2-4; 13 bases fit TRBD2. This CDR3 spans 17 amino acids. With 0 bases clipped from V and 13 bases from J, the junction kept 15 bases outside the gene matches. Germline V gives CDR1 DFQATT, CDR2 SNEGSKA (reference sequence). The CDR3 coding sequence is TGCAGTGCTAGAGACCCAGGACTAGCGGGGGACCTACGAGGGCAGTACTTC. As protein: CSARDPGLAGDLRGQYF.

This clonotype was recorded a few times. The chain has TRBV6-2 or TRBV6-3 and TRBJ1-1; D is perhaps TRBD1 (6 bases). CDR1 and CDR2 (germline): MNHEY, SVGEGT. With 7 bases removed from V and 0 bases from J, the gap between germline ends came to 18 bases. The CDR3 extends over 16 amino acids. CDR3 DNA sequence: TGTGCCAGCACCCGGGCAGGGGTCGGATTGAACACTGAAGCTTTCTTT. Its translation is CASTRAGVGLNTEAFF.

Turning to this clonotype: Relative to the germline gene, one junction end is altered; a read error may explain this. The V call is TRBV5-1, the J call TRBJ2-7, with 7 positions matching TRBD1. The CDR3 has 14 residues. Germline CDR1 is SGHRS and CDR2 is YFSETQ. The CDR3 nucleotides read TGTGCCAGCAGCTTAGGGGACAGCTCCTACGAGCAGTACTTC. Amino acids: CASSLGDSSYEQYF.

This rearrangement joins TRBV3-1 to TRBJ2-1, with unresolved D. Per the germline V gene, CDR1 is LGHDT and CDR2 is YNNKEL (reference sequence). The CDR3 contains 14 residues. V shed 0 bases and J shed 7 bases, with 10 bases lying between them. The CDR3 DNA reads TGTGCCAGCAGCCAAGAAGTAGTAACAAATGAGCAGTTCTTC. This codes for CASSQEVVTNEQFF.

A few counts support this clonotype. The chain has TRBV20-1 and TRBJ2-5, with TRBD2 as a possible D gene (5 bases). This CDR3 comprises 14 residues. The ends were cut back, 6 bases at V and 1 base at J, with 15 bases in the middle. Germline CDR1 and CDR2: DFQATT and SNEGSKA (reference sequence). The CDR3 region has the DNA TGCAGTGCCCGCATTCTAGCCTCCCAAGAGACCCAGTACTTC. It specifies CSARILASQETQYF.

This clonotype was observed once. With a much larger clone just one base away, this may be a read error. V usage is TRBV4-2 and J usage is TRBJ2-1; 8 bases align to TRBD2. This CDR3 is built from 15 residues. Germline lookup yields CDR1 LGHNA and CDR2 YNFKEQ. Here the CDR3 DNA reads TGTGCCAGCAGCCAGGCCGGGACTAGTGAGTATGAGCGGTTCTTC. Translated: CASSQAGTSEYERFF.

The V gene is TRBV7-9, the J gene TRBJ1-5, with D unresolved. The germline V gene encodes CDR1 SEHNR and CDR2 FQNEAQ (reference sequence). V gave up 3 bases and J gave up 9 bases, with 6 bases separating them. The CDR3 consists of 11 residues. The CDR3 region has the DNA TGTGCCAGCAGCTTTAATGGGCCCCAGCATTTT. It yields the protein CASSFNGPQHF.

The CDR3 bases are TGCGCCAGCAGCCAACGGGGTAGCGGGAACGAGCAGTACTTC. It specifies CASSQRGSGNEQYF. This rearrangement joins TRBV4-1 to TRBJ2-7, with 8 bases fitting TRBD2. V lost 2 bases to trimming and J lost 5 bases; unmatched junction nucleotides: 5. Germline V gene sequence: CDR1 MGHRA, CDR2 YSYEKL. CDR3 length: 14 residues.

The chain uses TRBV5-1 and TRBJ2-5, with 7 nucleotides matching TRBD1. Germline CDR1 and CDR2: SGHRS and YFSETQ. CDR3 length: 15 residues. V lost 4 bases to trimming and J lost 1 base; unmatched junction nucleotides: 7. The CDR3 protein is CASSAWDSRQETQYF. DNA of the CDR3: TGCGCCAGCAGCGCGTGGGACAGCCGCCAAGAGACCCAGTACTTC.

CDR3 nucleotide sequence: TGCGCCAGCAGCGTCCCCGGGACAGGGAGTGAGCAGTTCTTC. It yields the protein CASSVPGTGSEQFF. The rearrangement joins TRBV5-1 to TRBJ2-1; TRBD1 matches 9 bases. This CDR3 spans 14 amino acids. CDR1 and CDR2 from the germline V gene are SGHRS and YFSETQ. The J segment lost 9 bases and the V segment lost 4 bases, leaving 8 bases of the junction unmatched.

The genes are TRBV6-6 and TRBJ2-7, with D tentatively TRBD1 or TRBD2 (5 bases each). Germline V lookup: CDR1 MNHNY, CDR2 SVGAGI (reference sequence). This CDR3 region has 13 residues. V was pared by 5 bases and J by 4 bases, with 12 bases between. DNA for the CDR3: TGTGCCAGCAGTCGGGACGGCCAATACGAGCAGTACTTC. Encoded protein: CASSRDGQYEQYF.

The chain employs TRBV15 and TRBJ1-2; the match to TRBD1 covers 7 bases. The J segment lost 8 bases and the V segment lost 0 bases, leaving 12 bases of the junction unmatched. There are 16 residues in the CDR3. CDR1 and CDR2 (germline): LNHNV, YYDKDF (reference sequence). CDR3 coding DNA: TGTGCCACCAGCAGAGATCAAGGGACAGCGAGGGGAGGCTACACCTTC. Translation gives CATSRDQGTARGGYTF.

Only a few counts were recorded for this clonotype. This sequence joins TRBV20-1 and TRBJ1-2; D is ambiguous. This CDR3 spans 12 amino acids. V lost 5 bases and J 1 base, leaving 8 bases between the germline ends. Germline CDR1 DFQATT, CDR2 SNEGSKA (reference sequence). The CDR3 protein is CSAPGSNYGYTF. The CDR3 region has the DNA TGCAGTGCTCCGGGAAGTAACTATGGCTACACCTTC.

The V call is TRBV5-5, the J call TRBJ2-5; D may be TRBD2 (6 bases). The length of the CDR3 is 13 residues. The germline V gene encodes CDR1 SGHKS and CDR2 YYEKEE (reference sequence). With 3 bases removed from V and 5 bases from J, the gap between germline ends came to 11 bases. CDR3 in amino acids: CASSSPGRETQYF. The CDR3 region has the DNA TGTGCCAGCAGCTCCCCAGGGAGGGAGACCCAGTACTTC.